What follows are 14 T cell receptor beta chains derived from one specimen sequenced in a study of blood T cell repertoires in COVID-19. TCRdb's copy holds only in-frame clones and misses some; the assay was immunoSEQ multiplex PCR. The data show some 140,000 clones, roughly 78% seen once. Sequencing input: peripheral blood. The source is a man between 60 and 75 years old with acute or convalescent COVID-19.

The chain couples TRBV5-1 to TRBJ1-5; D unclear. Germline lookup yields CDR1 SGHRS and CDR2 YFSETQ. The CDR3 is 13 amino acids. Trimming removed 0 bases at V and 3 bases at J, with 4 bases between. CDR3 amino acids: CASSLEPNQPQHF. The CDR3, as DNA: TGCGCCAGCAGCTTGGAGCCCAATCAGCCCCAGCATTTT. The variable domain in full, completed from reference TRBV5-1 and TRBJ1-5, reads KAGVTQTPRYLIKTRGQQVTLSCSPISGHRSVSWYQQTPGQGLQFLFEYFSETQRNKGNFPGRFSGRQFSNSRSEMNVSTLELGDSALYLCASSLEPNQPQHFGDGTRLSIL.

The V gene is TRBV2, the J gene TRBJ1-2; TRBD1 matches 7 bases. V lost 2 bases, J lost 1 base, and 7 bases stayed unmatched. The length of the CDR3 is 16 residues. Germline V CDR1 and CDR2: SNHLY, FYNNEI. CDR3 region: CASSERLGTVNYGYTF. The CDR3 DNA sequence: TGTGCCAGCAGTGAACGTCTTGGGACAGTTAACTATGGCTACACCTTC.

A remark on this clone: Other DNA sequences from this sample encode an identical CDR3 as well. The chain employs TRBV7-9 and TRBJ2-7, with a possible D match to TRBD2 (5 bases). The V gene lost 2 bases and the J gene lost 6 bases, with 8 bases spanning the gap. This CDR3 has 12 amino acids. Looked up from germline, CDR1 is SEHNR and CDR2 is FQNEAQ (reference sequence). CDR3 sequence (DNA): TGTGCCAGCAGCTTACTGGCGGGCGAGCAGTACTTC. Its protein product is CASSLLAGEQYF.

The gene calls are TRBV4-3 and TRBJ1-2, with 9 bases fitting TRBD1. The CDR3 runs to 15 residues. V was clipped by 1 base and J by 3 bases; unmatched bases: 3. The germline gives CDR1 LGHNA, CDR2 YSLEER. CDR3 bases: TGCGCCAGCAGCCAAGTGGGACAGGGCCACTATGGCTACACCTTC. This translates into CASSQVGQGHYGYTF.

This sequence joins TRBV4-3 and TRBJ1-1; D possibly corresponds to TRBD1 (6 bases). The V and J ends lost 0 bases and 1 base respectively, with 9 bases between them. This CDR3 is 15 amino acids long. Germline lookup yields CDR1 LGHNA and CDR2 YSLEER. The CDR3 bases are TGCGCCAGCAGCCAAGATTACAGGGCGAACACTGAAGCTTTCTTT. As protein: CASSQDYRANTEAFF.

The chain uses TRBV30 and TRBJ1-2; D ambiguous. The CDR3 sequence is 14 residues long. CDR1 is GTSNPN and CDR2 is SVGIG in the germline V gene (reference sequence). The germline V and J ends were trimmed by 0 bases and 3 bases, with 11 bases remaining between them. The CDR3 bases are TGTGCCTGGAGTGTAAGGGTCGGGGACTATGGCTACACCTTC. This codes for CAWSVRVGDYGYTF.

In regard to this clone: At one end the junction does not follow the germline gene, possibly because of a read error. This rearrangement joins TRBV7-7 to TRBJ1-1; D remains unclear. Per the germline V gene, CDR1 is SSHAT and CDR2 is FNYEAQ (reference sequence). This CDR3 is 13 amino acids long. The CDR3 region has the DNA TGTGCTAGCAGCTTAGAGCGGGACACTGAAGCTTTCTTT. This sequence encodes CASSLERDTEAFF.

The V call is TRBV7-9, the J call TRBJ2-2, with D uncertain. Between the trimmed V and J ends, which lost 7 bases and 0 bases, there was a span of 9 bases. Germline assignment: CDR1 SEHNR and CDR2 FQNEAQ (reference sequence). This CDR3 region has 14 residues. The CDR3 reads CASISQANTGELFF. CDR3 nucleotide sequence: TGTGCCAGCATCTCACAAGCGAACACCGGGGAGCTGTTTTTT.

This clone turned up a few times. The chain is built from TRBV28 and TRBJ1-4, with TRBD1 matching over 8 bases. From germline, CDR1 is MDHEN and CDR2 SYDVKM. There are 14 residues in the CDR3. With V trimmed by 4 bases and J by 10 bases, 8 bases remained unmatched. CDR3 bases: TGTGCCAGCAGTTCCCCCTTGACAGGGGTAAAACTGTTTTTT. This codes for CASSSPLTGVKLFF.

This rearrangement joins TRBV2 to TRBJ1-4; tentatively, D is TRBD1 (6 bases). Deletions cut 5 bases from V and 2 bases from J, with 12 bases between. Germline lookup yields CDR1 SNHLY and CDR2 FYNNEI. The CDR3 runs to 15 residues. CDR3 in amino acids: CASSLQGFTNEKLFF. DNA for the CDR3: TGTGCCAGCAGTCTACAGGGATTTACTAATGAAAAACTGTTTTTT. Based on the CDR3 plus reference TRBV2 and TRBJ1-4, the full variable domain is EPEVTQTPSHQVTQMGQEVILRCVPISNHLYFYWYRQILGQKVEFLVSFYNNEISEKSEIFDDQFSVERPDGSNFTLKIRSTKLEDSAMYFCASSLQGFTNEKLFFGSGTQLSVL.

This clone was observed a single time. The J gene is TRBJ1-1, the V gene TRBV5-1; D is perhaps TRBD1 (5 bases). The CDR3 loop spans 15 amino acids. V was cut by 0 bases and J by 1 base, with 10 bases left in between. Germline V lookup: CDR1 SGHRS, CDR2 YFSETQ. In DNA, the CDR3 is TGCGCCAGCAGCTTGGGGGGCTCTCGGAACACTGAAGCTTTCTTT. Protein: CASSLGGSRNTEAFF.

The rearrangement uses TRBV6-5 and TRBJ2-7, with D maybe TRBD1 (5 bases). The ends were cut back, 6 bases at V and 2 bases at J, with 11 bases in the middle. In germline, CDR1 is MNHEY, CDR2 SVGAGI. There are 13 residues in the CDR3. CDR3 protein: CASRRQLPYEQYF. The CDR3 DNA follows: TGTGCCAGCAGGAGACAGCTACCCTACGAGCAGTACTTC.

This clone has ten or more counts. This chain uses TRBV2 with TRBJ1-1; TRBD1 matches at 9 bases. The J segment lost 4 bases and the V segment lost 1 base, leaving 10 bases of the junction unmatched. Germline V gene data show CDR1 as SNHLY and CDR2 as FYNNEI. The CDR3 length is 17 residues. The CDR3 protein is CASSEGPGTGRSTEAFF. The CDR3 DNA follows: TGTGCCAGCAGTGAAGGTCCCGGGACAGGGAGGAGCACTGAAGCTTTCTTT.

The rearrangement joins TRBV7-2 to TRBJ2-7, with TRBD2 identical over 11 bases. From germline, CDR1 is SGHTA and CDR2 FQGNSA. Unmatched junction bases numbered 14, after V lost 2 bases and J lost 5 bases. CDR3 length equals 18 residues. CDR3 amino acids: CASSLSGLSGRAGNEQYF. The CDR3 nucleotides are TGTGCCAGCAGCTTAAGTGGGCTTAGCGGGAGGGCCGGAAACGAGCAGTACTTC.